Included here is one T cell receptor (beta chain) sequence, with context. Sequenced by immunoSEQ multiplex PCR; TCRdb stores in-frame clones only, minus some. The sample shows under 350,000 clones, 85% to 90% of them seen only once. This sample is part of a study of blood T cell repertoires in COVID-19. Germline V lookup: CDR1 SGHRS, CDR2 YFSETQ. The CDR3 contains 15 residues. V gave up 0 bases and J gave up 2 bases, with 11 bases separating them. J is TRBJ1-1 and V is TRBV5-1; a possible D gene is TRBD1 (5 bases). This clonotype was sampled from a man aged 65 to 79 with acute or convalescent COVID-19. Material: peripheral blood. The CDR3 DNA sequence: TGCGCCAGCAGCTTGGTCCAGGGCCTTAACACTGAAGCTTTCTTT. This codes for CASSLVQGLNTEAFF.